This TCR beta chain derives from a study of blood T cell repertoires in COVID-19. The CDR3 is 14 amino acids. V was shortened by 7 bases and J by 3 bases, with 10 bases between the two germline ends. Germline CDR1 is LNHDA and CDR2 is SQIVND (reference sequence). Source study methods: Reference gene primers were amplified, and this amplification served to estimate nucleated cell counts. The assay was immunoSEQ multiplex PCR, and TCRdb's table has in-frame clones only and misses some. For V, J and clone size, that table is used; D and trimming come from the DNA. The table has some 410,000 clones, around nine tenths seen once.

This receptor was taken from a young woman with acute COVID-19. Sequenced: PBMCs or T cells enriched from blood (not recorded which). This chain connects TRBV19 to TRBJ1-6; no reliable D call. Written as DNA, the CDR3 is TGTGCCAGTACGGAGGTTAGCTATAATTCACCCCTCCACTTT. Encoded protein: CASTEVSYNSPLHF.